Below, one TCR beta chain is given with its context. The antigen is undetermined. These data originate in a study of cytomegalovirus exposure and HLA in healthy donors. The length of the CDR3 is 15 residues. From germline, CDR1 is SGHRS and CDR2 YFSETQ. J lost 9 bases, V lost 4 bases, and 7 bases had no gene match. Study-level results: In a later analysis, compared with equally common non-associated chains, HLA-associated beta chains were more expanded. Most TCR sequences were seen very rarely across donors, but some public TCRs occurred in many. Some TCR beta chains (roughly 150 of them) were listed as cytomegalovirus-associated.

This cohort consisted of healthy bone marrow donors. PCR was performed using 60 Vbeta and 13 Jbeta primers. Profiled with immunoSEQ multiplex PCR; TCRdb holds only in-frame clones, not every one. Of around 150,000 clones listed, approximately 70% are singletons. This chain connects TRBV5-1 to TRBJ2-1; TRBD2 matches 13 bases. What was sequenced was PBMCs. The TCR sequence derives from a human donor in good health. The CDR3 region is CASSDTSGGGTEQFF. CDR3 bases: TGCGCCAGCAGCGACACTAGCGGGGGGGGTACTGAGCAGTTCTTC.